The 19 T cell receptor beta chains below were found in one sample sequenced in a study of early T cells in non-severe SARS-CoV-2 infection. In TCRdb, the 5' RACE reads were re-called with MiXCR into one record per CDR3 protein. The sample holds 60,000 to 70,000 distinct CDR3 sequences; over 8% are singletons and the top ten take more than 2.5%. The sequenced material came from whole blood. The source of these receptors is an adult who was a healthcare worker with PCR-confirmed SARS-CoV-2 infection or an uninfected control (not recorded which).

This clonotype came up many times. The gene calls are TRBV4-2 and TRBJ1-1; D may be TRBD1 (5 bases). The V gene lost 1 base and the J gene lost 4 bases, with 10 bases spanning the gap. Germline V CDR1 and CDR2: LGHNA, YNFKEQ. The CDR3 loop spans 14 amino acids. This CDR3 reads CASSQVVGATEAFF. The CDR3, as DNA: TGTGCCAGCAGCCAAGTTGTTGGGGCCACTGAAGCTTTCTTT.

This clonotype was picked up a small number of times. This chain uses TRBV6-5 with TRBJ2-1; 7 bases map to TRBD2. The CDR3 contains 15 residues. Losses at the gene ends were 6 bases for V and 4 bases for J; bases not matched to a gene: 9. Germline V gene lookup returns CDR1 MNHEY and CDR2 SVGAGI. The CDR3 loop reads CASRPRAGSYNEQFF. The CDR3 region has the DNA TGTGCCAGCAGACCCCGAGCGGGATCTTACAATGAGCAGTTCTTC.

CDR3 in DNA: TGCGCCAGCAGTTCGGACAGGGGGCGCGGTGAGCAGTTCTTC. Translated, it gives CASSSDRGRGEQFF. This chain joins TRBV5-1 and TRBJ2-1, with 11 positions matching TRBD1. J lost 9 bases, V lost 5 bases, and 7 bases had no gene match. This CDR3 comprises 14 residues. The germline CDR1 and CDR2 sequences are SGHRS and YFSETQ.

This clonotype has ten or more counts. Here the CDR3 reads CASSVAPKQGYGYTF. DNA for the CDR3: TGTGCCAGCAGCGTAGCCCCAAAACAAGGGTATGGCTACACCTTC. The V call is TRBV9, the J call TRBJ1-2; D gene unclear. The CDR3 loop spans 15 amino acids. Trimming left V 0 bases short and J 5 bases short, with 14 bases between. The V gene's germline CDR1 is SGDLS and CDR2 YYNGEE.

CDR3 coding DNA: TGCGCCAGCAGCCAAGAACGACTCCATTCGGGGGCCAACGTCCTGACTTTC. This gives the protein CASSQERLHSGANVLTF. This chain links TRBV4-3 with TRBJ2-6; D is unresolved. With 0 bases removed from V and 4 bases from J, the gap between germline ends came to 13 bases. Germline-derived CDR1 and CDR2 are LGHNA and YSLEER. The CDR3 length is 17 residues.

This clonotype occurred a few times. The chain joins TRBV6-5 to TRBJ2-3; unclear D gene. The V end lost 2 bases, the J end lost 2 bases, and 8 bases lay between the germline ends. The CDR3 has 14 residues. From germline, CDR1 is MNHEY and CDR2 SVGAGI. The CDR3 sequence is CASSYTTLTDTQYF. CDR3 coding DNA: TGTGCCAGCAGTTACACGACCCTCACAGATACGCAGTATTTT.

This chain links TRBV30 with TRBJ2-1; TRBD2 matches at 7 bases. This CDR3 is 15 amino acids long. Germline CDR1 GTSNPN, CDR2 SVGIG (reference sequence). The ends lost 2 bases at V and 4 bases at J; junction bases unmatched: 8. This CDR3 reads CAWSLGSGVYNEQFF. In DNA form, the CDR3 reads TGTGCCTGGAGTCTCGGGAGCGGGGTTTACAATGAGCAGTTCTTC.

There are a few counts of this clonotype. This rearrangement joins TRBV20-1 to TRBJ1-2; tentative D call: TRBD1 (5 bases). The length of the CDR3 is 14 residues. V dropped 0 bases and J dropped 8 bases, with 16 bases sitting between them. CDR1 and CDR2 (germline): DFQATT, SNEGSKA (reference sequence). The CDR3 sequence is CSARDRGIRGGYTF. The CDR3 DNA follows: TGCAGTGCTAGAGATCGGGGCATCAGAGGAGGCTACACCTTC.

The sample holds a few counts of this clonotype. The chain has TRBV11-1 and TRBJ2-6, with 8 nucleotides matching TRBD1. CDR1 SGHAT and CDR2 FQDESV come from the germline V gene (reference sequence). V was clipped by 6 bases and J by 0 bases; unmatched bases: 7. This CDR3 spans 17 amino acids. The CDR3 sequence: CASRGGQARSGANVLTF. CDR3 DNA: TGTGCCAGCAGGGGGGGACAGGCTCGCTCTGGGGCCAACGTCCTGACTTTC.

The chain carries TRBV5-1 and TRBJ2-1, with TRBD2 matching 10 bases. V was pared by 2 bases and J by 9 bases, with 8 bases of the junction left unmatched. There are 15 residues in the CDR3. In germline, CDR1 is SGHRS, CDR2 YFSETQ. The CDR3 region is CASSLSSGRAGEQFF. The DNA for the CDR3 is TGCGCCAGCAGCTTATCGAGCGGGAGGGCCGGTGAGCAGTTCTTC.

This clonotype appeared many times. CDR3 sequence reads: CASQTSGFYNEQFF. Written as DNA, the CDR3 is TGTGCCTCGCAAACTAGCGGATTCTACAATGAGCAGTTCTTC. This chain connects TRBV30 to TRBJ2-1, with 8 bases identical to TRBD2. V gave up 7 bases and J gave up 3 bases; unmatched junction bases: 8. This CDR3 comprises 14 residues. The germline gives CDR1 GTSNPN, CDR2 SVGIG (reference sequence).

This clonotype was counted only a few times. The gene calls are TRBV29-1 and TRBJ2-3, with 9 bases fitting TRBD2. The V segment lost 3 bases and the J segment 3 bases; nucleotides outside the gene matches: 4. The CDR3 is 14 residues long. CDR1 SQVTM and CDR2 ANQGSEA come from the germline V gene. CDR3 coding DNA: TGCAGCGTTGACGGGCTAGCGGGGACAGATACGCAGTATTTT. It is translated as CSVDGLAGTDTQYF.

The chain has TRBV18 and TRBJ1-6; no firm D call. This CDR3 is built from 15 residues. The V gene lost 6 bases and the J gene lost 0 bases, with 9 bases spanning the gap. CDR1 is KGHSH and CDR2 is LQKENI in the germline V gene. The CDR3 bases are TGTGCCAGCTCTCCAGACCCCTCCTATAATTCACCCCTCCACTTT. Amino acid sequence: CASSPDPSYNSPLHF.

This clonotype appeared a few times. V gene TRBV11-2 combines with J gene TRBJ2-3, with D perhaps TRBD1 or TRBD2 (6 bases each). This CDR3 spans 15 amino acids. The germline V gene encodes CDR1 SGHAT and CDR2 FQNNGV. The V end was cut by 5 bases, the J end by 1 base, with 13 bases between. CDR3 protein: CASSPVRGGTDTQYF. Here the CDR3 DNA reads TGTGCCAGCAGCCCCGTAAGGGGGGGCACAGATACGCAGTATTTT. The full variable domain, rest sourced from reference TRBV11-2 and TRBJ2-3, is EAGVAQSPRYKIIEKRQSVAFWCNPISGHATLYWYQQILGQGPKLLIQFQNNGVVDDSQLPKDRFSAERLKGVDSTLKIQPAKLEDSAVYLCASSPVRGGTDTQYFGPGTRLTVL.

This clonotype was detected a few times. The V call is TRBV7-2, the J call TRBJ2-5; 7 nucleotides agree with TRBD1. This CDR3 is 16 amino acids long. Trimming at V came to 1 base and at J to 2 bases, leaving 7 bases not matched to a gene. CDR1 SGHTA and CDR2 FQGNSA come from the germline V gene. The CDR3 region has the DNA TGTGCCAGCAGCTTAGTGGGTACAGGGGAGCAAGAGACCCAGTACTTC. Protein product: CASSLVGTGEQETQYF. The full variable domain, completed using reference TRBV7-2 and TRBJ2-5, is GAGVSQSPSNKVTEKGKDVELRCDPISGHTALYWYRQSLGQGLEFLIYFQGNSAPDKSGLPSDRFSAERTGGSVSTLTIQRTQQEDSAVYLCASSLVGTGEQETQYFGPGTRLLVL.

There are a few counts of this clonotype. The rearrangement links TRBV30 to TRBJ1-1, with D possibly matching TRBD1 (5 bases). The CDR3 is made up of 13 amino acids. Looked up from germline, CDR1 is GTSNPN and CDR2 is SVGIG (reference sequence). DNA for the CDR3: TGTGCGCAACCGGGGCGGTCGAACACTGAAGCTTTCTTT. It yields the protein CAQPGRSNTEAFF.

This clonotype was counted only a few times. The CDR3 spells CASSLDRPQREEQFF. In nucleotides, the CDR3 is TGCGCCAGCAGCTTGGACAGACCCCAACGTGAGGAGCAGTTCTTC. This chain joins TRBV5-1 and TRBJ2-1; D is undetermined. There are 15 residues in the CDR3. Germline CDR1 SGHRS, CDR2 YFSETQ. Trimming cost V 0 bases and J 10 bases, with 17 bases left between them.

This clonotype was picked up a small number of times. This sequence joins TRBV4-1 and TRBJ1-6; D not certain. The CDR3 loop spans 15 amino acids. Germline V gives CDR1 MGHRA, CDR2 YSYEKL. Trimming left V 0 bases short and J 11 bases short, with 14 bases between. CDR3 region: CASSQEAVWETPLHF. The CDR3 DNA reads TGCGCCAGCAGCCAAGAAGCGGTCTGGGAAACACCCCTCCACTTT.

This clonotype was seen only a few times. V and J are TRBV10-3 and TRBJ1-1; perhaps TRBD1 as D (6 bases). With 4 bases removed from V and 1 base from J, the gap between germline ends came to 10 bases. Germline CDR1 reads ENHRY; CDR2 reads SYGVKD. This CDR3 contains 14 residues. CDR3 sequence: CAISVGQPNTEAFF. For the CDR3, the DNA is TGTGCCATCAGTGTCGGACAGCCGAACACTGAAGCTTTCTTT.